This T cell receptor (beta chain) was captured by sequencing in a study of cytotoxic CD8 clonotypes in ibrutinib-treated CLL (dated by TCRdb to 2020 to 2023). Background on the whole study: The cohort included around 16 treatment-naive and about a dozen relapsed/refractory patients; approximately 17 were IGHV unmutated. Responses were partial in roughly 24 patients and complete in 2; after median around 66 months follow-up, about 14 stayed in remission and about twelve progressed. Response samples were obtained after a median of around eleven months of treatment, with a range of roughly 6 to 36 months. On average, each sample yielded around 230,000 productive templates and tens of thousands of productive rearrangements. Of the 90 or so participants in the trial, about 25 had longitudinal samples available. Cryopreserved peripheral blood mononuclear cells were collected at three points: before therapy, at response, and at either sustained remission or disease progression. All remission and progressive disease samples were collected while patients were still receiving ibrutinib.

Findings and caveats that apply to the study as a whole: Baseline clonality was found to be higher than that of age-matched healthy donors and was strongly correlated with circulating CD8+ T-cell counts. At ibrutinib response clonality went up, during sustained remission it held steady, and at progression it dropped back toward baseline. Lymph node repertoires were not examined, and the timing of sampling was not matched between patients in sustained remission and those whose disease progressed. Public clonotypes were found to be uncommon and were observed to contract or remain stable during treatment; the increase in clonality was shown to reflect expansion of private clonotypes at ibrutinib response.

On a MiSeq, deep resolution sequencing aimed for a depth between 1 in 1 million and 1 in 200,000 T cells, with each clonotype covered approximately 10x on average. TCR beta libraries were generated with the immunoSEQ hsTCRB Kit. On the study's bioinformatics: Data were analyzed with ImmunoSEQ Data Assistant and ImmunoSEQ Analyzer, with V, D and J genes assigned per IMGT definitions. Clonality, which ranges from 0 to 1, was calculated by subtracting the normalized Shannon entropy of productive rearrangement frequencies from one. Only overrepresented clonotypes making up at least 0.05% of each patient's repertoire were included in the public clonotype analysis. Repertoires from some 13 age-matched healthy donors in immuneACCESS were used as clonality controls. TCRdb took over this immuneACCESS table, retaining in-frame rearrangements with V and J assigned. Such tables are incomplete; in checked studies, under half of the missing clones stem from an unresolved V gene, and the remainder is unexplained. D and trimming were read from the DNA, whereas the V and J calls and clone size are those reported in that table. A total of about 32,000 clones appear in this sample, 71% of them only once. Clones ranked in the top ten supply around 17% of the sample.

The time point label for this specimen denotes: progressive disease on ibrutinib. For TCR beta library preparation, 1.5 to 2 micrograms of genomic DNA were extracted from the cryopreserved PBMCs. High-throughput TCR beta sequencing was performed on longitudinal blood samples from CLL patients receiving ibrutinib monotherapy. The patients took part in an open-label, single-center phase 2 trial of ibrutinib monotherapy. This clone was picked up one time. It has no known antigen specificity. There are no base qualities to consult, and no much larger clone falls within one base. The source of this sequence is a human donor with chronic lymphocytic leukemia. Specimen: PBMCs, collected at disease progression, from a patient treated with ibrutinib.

CDR3 region: CASRNRDRGFSGEAFF. The DNA reads as follows: TGTGCCAGCAGGAATCGGGACAGGGGCTTTAGTGGTGAAGCTTTCTTT. The chain links TRBV5-4 with TRBJ1-1; 10 bases in the junction line up with TRBD1. Trimming removed 5 bases from V and 7 bases from J; the gene matches leave 14 bases unexplained. CDR1 and CDR2 were assigned from the germline V gene (reference sequence) as SGHNT and YYREEE. The CDR3, from cysteine to phenylalanine, totals 16 residues. The read is trimmed to its CDR3 DNA, 48 bases read in frame from base 1.